The T cell receptor (beta chain) under discussion was sequenced for a study of T-cell reconstitution after alpha-beta-depleted transplantation in children. This clonotype has more than one count but fewer than ten. Antigen unknown. V lost 4 bases, J lost 4 bases, and 19 bases lay in between. The CDR3 consists of 16 residues. Germline V lookup: CDR1 SGHTA, CDR2 FQGTGA. Preparation of the TCRbeta library used unique molecular identifiers. From the PCR reads, TCRdb called clonotypes with MiXCR, one entry per CDR3 protein. Of under 850,000 distinct CDR3 sequences listed, around 12% were seen once; the top ten hold around 0.79%. Study-level points and caveats: Some patients showed high day-60 TCRbeta diversity, which derived from surviving recipient T cells and thymic progenitors. Approximately two months post-transplant, alpha-beta T cells reportedly originated from several hundred expanded graft clones. T cells produced anew were the main source of T-cell counts and diversity one year after transplant.

The chain couples TRBV7-3 to TRBJ1-1; D gene ambiguous. The sequences come from PBMCs, collected before TCRalphabeta/CD19-depleted stem cell transplant. The receptor was isolated from a girl aged 2 to 9 with congenital amegakaryocytic thrombocytopenia, due to receive a stem cell transplant. The CDR3 loop is CASSSTLTMVRTEAFF. The CDR3, as DNA: TGTGCCAGCAGCTCTACCCTAACAATGGTCCGCACTGAAGCTTTCTTT.